These T cell receptor beta chains were read from a single sample in a study of CD8+CD57+ T cells in acquired aplastic anemia. Each CDR3 protein is one row after TCRdb ran MiXCR on the reads. The sample includes around 180,000 distinct CDR3 sequences, about 64% of them seen just once. The sample was sorted CD4+, CD8+, or CD8+CD57+ T cells (not recorded which) from PBMCs. The receptors derive from a human donor in good health. CDR3s include the opening cysteine and the closing phenylalanine or tryptophan. The order of the fields is D gene, V gene, J gene, clone size, CDR3 protein, CDR3 DNA. The D gene is left open where the match is weak. Only part of the rows carry a size: once, few, many, or a class if the clone is expanded.

-	TRBV20-1	TRBJ2-7	-	CSALPDLSYEQYF	TGCAGTGCCCTGCCGGACCTCTCCTACGAGCAGTACTTC
-	TRBV5-1	TRBJ2-1	many	CASSLEGHHSYNEQFF	TGCGCCAGCAGCTTGGAGGGTCACCACTCCTACAATGAGCAGTTCTTC
-	TRBV6-2/TRBV6-3	TRBJ1-6	many	CASSYSLGSPLHF	TGTGCCAGCAGTTATTCCCTGGGCTCACCCCTCCACTTT
-	TRBV13	TRBJ2-1	many	CASSLGSRYEQFF	TGTGCCAGCAGCTTGGGAAGTAGGTATGAGCAGTTCTTC
TRBD1	TRBV29-1	TRBJ1-4	-	CSVTTGDEKLFF	TGCAGCGTTACGACAGGGGATGAAAAACTGTTTTTT
TRBD2	TRBV10-1	TRBJ2-7	-	CASSGTGTSSYEQYF	TGCGCCAGCAGTGGAACCGGGACTAGCTCCTACGAGCAGTACTTC
TRBD1	TRBV7-9	TRBJ1-1	-	CASSLAPGGNEAFF	TGTGCCAGCAGCTTAGCCCCAGGGGGGAATGAAGCTTTCTTT
-	TRBV2	TRBJ2-3	once	CASSDSGQTGDTQYF	TGTGCCAGCAGTGACTCGGGCCAGACGGGAGATACGCAGTATTTT
-	TRBV6-2/TRBV6-3	TRBJ1-2	many	CASSPDRSYGYTF	TGTGCCAGCAGTCCCGACAGGTCCTATGGCTACACCTTC
TRBD2	TRBV20-1	TRBJ2-7	-	CSARVAGVKEQYF	TGCAGTGCTAGAGTAGCGGGAGTGAAAGAGCAGTACTTC
TRBD1	TRBV24-1	TRBJ2-5	-	CATSDVGGTGMLQETQYF	TGTGCCACCAGTGACGTGGGCGGGACAGGGATGTTACAAGAGACCCAGTACTTC
TRBD2	TRBV20-1	TRBJ2-7	-	CSAGGLAGGLYEQYF	TGCAGTGCTGGGGGACTAGCGGGAGGGCTCTACGAGCAGTACTTC
TRBD1	TRBV2	TRBJ2-5	-	CASSAFRTGGETQYF	TGTGCCAGCAGTGCTTTCCGGACAGGAGGAGAGACCCAGTACTTC
TRBD2	TRBV18	TRBJ2-7	-	CASSPGSSGYYEQYF	TGTGCCAGCTCACCGGGGTCTAGCGGATATTACGAGCAGTACTTC
TRBD2	TRBV6-1	TRBJ2-5	many	CASSEEVRTSQAQETQYF	TGTGCCAGCAGTGAAGAGGTTCGGACTAGCCAGGCCCAAGAGACCCAGTACTTC
-	TRBV29-1	TRBJ1-1	-	CSVEGQGWTEAFF	TGCAGCGTTGAAGGGCAGGGGTGGACTGAAGCTTTCTTT
-	TRBV2	TRBJ2-2	many	CASSEQGLDILANTGELFF	TGTGCCAGCAGTGAACAGGGCTTGGACATTCTCGCGAACACCGGGGAGCTGTTTTTT
TRBD2	TRBV7-8	TRBJ2-3	many	CASSLILAGVDTQYF	TGTGCCAGCAGCTTAATATTAGCGGGAGTAGATACGCAGTATTTT
TRBD2	TRBV3-1	TRBJ2-3	-	CASSPGLAGYTDTQYF	TGTGCCAGCAGCCCGGGACTAGCGGGGTACACAGATACGCAGTATTTT
-	TRBV12-3/TRBV12-4	TRBJ2-3	many	CASSFTSLTDTQYF	TGTGCCAGCAGCTTCACTAGCCTGACAGATACGCAGTATTTT
-	TRBV5-1	TRBJ1-1	-	CASIDWDTDNEAFF	TGCGCCAGCATTGATTGGGACACGGATAATGAAGCTTTCTTT
TRBD2	TRBV6-1	TRBJ2-2	-	CASRPLLAGEWTGELFF	TGTGCCAGCAGACCCTTACTAGCGGGAGAGTGGACCGGGGAGCTGTTTTTT
-	TRBV5-1	TRBJ1-4	-	CASSFGRGGGEEKLFF	TGCGCCAGCAGCTTTGGCCGGGGAGGGGGTGAGGAAAAACTGTTTTTT
-	TRBV20-1	TRBJ1-5	many	CSVHLPGASSNQPQHF	TGCAGTGTTCATTTGCCAGGGGCCTCTAGCAATCAGCCCCAGCATTTT
-	TRBV19	TRBJ2-1	many	CASSVDIYNEQFF	TGTGCCAGTAGTGTCGACATCTACAATGAGCAGTTCTTC
-	TRBV12-3/TRBV12-4	TRBJ1-4	-	CASTLGGAREKLFF	TGTGCCAGCACCTTAGGCGGGGCCAGGGAAAAACTGTTTTTT
TRBD2	TRBV7-9	TRBJ2-7	-	CASSEMSGSYERYF	TGTGCCAGCAGCGAGATGAGCGGGAGCTACGAGCGGTACTTC
-	TRBV7-2	TRBJ1-5	-	CASSRGSLRNSNQPQHF	TGTGCCAGCAGCCGCGGGTCGTTACGAAATAGCAATCAGCCCCAGCATTTT
-	TRBV6-1	TRBJ2-3	-	CASSSPGRTDTQYF	TGTGCCAGCAGTTCCCCGGGCAGAACAGATACGCAGTATTTT
-	TRBV11-3	TRBJ2-2	-	CASSLDGRVHGELFF	TGTGCCAGCAGCTTAGACGGGAGAGTCCACGGGGAGCTGTTTTTT
-	TRBV7-9	TRBJ2-1	many	CASSLTGTRSHSYNEQFF	TGTGCCAGCAGCTTAACCGGGACACGATCTCACTCCTACAATGAGCAGTTCTTC
-	TRBV7-2	TRBJ1-2	-	CASSLMDYGYTF	TGTGCCAGCAGCTTAATGGACTATGGCTACACCTTC
-	TRBV6-1	TRBJ2-2	-	CASSQGLSTGELFF	TGCGCCAGCAGCCAAGGGTTGTCTACCGGGGAGCTGTTTTTT
-	TRBV10-2	TRBJ2-5	-	CASSEVRQESQYF	TGCGCCAGCAGTGAGGTTCGACAAGAGAGCCAGTACTTC
TRBD2	TRBV20-1	TRBJ2-5	once	CSATPGGSLETQYF	TGCAGTGCTACCCCCGGCGGGAGTCTTGAGACCCAGTACTTC
TRBD1	TRBV5-4	TRBJ2-5	-	CASRPGTGEETQYF	TGTGCCAGCAGACCCGGGACAGGGGAAGAGACCCAGTACTTC
-	TRBV10-3	TRBJ1-1	-	CAISESIGLNTEAFF	TGTGCCATCAGTGAGTCCATAGGGTTGAACACTGAAGCTTTCTTT
-	TRBV3-1	TRBJ2-7	-	CASSHSTHEQYF	TGTGCCAGCAGCCACTCGACCCACGAGCAGTACTTC
TRBD2	TRBV25-1	TRBJ2-5	-	CASSPAGQETQYF	TGTGCCAGCAGTCCAGCGGGGCAAGAGACCCAGTACTTC